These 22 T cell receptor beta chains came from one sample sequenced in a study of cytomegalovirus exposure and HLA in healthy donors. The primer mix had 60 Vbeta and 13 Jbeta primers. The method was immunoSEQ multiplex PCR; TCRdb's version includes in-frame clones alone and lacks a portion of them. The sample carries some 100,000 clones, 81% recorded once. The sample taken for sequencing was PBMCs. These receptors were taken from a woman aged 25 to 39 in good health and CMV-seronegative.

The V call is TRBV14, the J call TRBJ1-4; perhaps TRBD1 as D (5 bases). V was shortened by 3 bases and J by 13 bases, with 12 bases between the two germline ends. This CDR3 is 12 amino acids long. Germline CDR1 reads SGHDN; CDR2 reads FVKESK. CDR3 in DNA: TGTGCCAGCAGCCACGGGGGATTAGCACTGTTTTTT. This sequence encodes CASSHGGLALFF. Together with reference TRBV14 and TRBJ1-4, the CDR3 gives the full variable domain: EAGVTQFPSHSVIEKGQTVTLRCDPISGHDNLYWYRRVMGKEIKFLLHFVKESKQDESGMPNNRFLAERTGGTYSTLKVQPAELEDSGVYFCASSHGGLALFFGSGTQLSVL.

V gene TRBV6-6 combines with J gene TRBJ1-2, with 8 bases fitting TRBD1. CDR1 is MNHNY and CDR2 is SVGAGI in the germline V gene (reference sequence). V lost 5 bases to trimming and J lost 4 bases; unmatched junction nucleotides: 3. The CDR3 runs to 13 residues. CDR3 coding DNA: TGTGCCAGCAGTCTCGGGACAGGCTATGGCTACACCTTC. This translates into CASSLGTGYGYTF.

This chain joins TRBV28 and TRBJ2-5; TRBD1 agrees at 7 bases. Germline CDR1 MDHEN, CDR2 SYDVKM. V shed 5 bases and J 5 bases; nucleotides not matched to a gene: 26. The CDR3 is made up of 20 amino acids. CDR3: CASSPYWPRGIRDKGETQYF. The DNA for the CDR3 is TGTGCCAGCAGTCCCTACTGGCCCAGGGGGATTCGGGACAAGGGGGAGACCCAGTACTTC.

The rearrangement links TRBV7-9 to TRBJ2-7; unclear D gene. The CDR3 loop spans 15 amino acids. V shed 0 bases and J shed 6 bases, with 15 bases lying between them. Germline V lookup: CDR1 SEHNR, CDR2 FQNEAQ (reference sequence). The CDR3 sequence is CASSLAYKSEFEQYF. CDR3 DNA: TGTGCCAGCAGCTTAGCGTATAAGAGTGAATTCGAGCAGTACTTC.

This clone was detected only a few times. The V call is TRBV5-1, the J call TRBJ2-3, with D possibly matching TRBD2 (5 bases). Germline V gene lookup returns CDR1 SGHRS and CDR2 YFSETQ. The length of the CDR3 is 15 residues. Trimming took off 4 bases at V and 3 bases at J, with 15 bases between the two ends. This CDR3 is CASSVGAWETDTQYF. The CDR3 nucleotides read TGCGCCAGCAGCGTCGGAGCGTGGGAGACAGATACGCAGTATTTT.

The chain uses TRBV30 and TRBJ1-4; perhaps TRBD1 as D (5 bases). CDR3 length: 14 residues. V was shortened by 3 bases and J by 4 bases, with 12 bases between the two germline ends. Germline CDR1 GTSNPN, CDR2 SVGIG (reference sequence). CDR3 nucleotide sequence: TGTGCCTGGAGGGCGGGGGGAAGTAATGAAAAACTGTTTTTT. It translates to CAWRAGGSNEKLFF.

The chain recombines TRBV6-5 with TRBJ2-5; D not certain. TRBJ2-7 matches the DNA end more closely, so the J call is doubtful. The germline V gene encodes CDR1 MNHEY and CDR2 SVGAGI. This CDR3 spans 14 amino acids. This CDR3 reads CASGFILGAYEQYF. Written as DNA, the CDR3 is TGTGCCAGCGGATTCATTCTTGGGGCCTACGAGCAGTACTTC.

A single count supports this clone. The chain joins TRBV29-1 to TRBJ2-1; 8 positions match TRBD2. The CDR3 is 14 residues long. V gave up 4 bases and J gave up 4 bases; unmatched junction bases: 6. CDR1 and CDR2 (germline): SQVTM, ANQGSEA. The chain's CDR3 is CSVVSSGSYNEQFF. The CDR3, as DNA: TGCAGCGTTGTATCCAGCGGGAGTTACAATGAGCAGTTCTTC.

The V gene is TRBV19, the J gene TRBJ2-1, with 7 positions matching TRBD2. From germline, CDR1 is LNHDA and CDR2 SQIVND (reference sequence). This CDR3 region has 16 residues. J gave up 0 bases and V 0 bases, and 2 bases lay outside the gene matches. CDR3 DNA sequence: TGTGCCAGTAGTATAGAAGGCGGGAGCTCCTACAATGAGCAGTTCTTC. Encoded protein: CASSIEGGSSYNEQFF.

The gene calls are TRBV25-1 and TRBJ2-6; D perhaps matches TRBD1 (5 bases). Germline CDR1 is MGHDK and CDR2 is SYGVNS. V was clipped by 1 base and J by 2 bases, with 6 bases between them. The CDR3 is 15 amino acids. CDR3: CASSEWGPGANVLTF. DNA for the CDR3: TGTGCCAGCAGTGAATGGGGCCCTGGGGCCAACGTCCTGACTTTC.

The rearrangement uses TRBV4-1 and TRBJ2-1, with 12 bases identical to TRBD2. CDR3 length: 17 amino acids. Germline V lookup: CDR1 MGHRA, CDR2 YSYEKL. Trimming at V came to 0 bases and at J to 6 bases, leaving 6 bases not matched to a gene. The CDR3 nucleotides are TGCGCCAGCAGCCAAGATCTAGCGGGAGGGCCTCGCAATGAGCAGTTCTTC. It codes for CASSQDLAGGPRNEQFF.

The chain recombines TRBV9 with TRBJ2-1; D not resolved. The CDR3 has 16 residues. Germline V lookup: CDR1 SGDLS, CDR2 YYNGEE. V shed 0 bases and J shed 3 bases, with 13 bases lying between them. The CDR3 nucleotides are TGTGCCAGCAGCGTAGATTTCACAGAAATCTACAATGAGCAGTTCTTC. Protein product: CASSVDFTEIYNEQFF.

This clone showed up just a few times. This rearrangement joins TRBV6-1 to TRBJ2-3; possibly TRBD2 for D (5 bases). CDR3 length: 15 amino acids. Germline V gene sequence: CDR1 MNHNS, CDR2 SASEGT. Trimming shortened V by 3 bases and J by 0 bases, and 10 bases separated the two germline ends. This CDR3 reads CASSESPGSTDTQYF. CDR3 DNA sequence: TGTGCCAGCAGTGAGTCTCCGGGGAGCACAGATACGCAGTATTTT.

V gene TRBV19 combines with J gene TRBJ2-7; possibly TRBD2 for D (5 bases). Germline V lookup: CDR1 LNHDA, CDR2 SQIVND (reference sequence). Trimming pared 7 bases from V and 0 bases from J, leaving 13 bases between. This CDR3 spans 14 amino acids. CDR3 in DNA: TGTGCCAGTAAGCCTGGGAGAAGCTCCTACGAGCAGTACTTC. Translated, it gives CASKPGRSSYEQYF.

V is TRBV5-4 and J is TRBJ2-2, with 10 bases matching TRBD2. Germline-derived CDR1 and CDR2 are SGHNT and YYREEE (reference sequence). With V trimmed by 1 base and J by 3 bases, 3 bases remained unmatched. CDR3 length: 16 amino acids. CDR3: CASSLRLAGDTGELFF. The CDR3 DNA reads TGTGCCAGCAGCTTGCGGCTAGCGGGAGACACCGGGGAGCTGTTTTTT.

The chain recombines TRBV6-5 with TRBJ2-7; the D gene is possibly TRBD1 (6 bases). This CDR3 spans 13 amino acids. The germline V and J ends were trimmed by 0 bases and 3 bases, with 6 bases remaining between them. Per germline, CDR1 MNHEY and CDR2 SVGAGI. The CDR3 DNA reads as TGTGCCAGCAGTTACTCGACAGGCTACGAGCAGTACTTC. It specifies CASSYSTGYEQYF.

CDR3 DNA: TGTGCCAGTAGTATCCGGACAGGGGGCGAATCAGCCACCATATATTTT. Protein: CASSIRTGGESATIYF. J is TRBJ1-3 and V is TRBV19; 11 bases line up with TRBD1. The CDR3 contains 16 residues. Unmatched junction bases numbered 10, after V lost 3 bases and J lost 9 bases. Germline CDR1 LNHDA, CDR2 SQIVND (reference sequence).

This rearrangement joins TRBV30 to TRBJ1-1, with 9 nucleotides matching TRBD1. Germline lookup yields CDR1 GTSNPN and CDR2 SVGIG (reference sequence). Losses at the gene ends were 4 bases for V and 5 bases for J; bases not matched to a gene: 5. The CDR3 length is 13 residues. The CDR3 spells CAWTGDRATEAFF. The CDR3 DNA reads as TGTGCCTGGACTGGGGACAGGGCGACTGAAGCTTTCTTT.

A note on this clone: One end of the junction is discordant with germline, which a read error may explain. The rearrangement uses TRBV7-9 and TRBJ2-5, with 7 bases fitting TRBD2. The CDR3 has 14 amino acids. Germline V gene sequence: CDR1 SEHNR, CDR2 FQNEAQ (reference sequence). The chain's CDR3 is CSSTRDYLQETQYF. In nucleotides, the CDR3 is TGTTCCAGCACCAGGGACTACCTCCAAGAGACCCAGTACTTC.

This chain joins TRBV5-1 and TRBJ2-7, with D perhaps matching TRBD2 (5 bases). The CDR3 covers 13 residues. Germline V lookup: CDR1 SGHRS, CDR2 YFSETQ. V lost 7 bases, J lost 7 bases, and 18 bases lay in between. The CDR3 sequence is CASRAAGQREQYF. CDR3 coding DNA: TGCGCCAGCCGCGCCGCGGGCCAGCGAGAGCAGTACTTC.

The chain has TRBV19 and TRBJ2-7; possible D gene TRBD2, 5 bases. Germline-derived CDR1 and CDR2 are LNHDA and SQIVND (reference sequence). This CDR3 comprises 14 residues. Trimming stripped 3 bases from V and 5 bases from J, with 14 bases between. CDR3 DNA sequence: TGTGCCAGTAGTATTCGGCCCAGCGGCCACGAGCAGTACTTC. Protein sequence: CASSIRPSGHEQYF.

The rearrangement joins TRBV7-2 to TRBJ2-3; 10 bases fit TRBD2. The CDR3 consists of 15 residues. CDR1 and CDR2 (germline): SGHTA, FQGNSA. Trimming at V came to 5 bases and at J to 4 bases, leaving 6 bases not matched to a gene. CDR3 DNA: TGTGCCAGCAGCCCCTCTAGCGGGAGCTCAGATACGCAGTATTTT. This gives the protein CASSPSSGSSDTQYF.